Listed here are 29 T cell receptor beta chains from one sample, sequenced in a study of breast tumors, draining lymph nodes, adjacent tissues. Breast cancer patients provided tissue from their axillary draining lymph nodes. Via MiXCR, TCRdb re-called the multiplex PCR reads, giving one row per CDR3 protein. This table holds about 170,000 distinct CDR3 sequences, about 34% found once. Sequencing was done on a sample of axillary lymph node tissue. These receptors were obtained from a female donor with breast cancer. Some clones in this sample may be carry-over from other donors' samples.

This clonotype was found once. A much larger clone is a single base away; this may be a read error. The chain combines TRBV5-1 with TRBJ2-3, with D unresolved. Germline V gives CDR1 SGHRS, CDR2 YFSETQ. This CDR3 is 14 amino acids long. The CDR3 coding sequence is TGCGTCAGCAGCTTGTTCGTCTCCAACAACCCCCAGTATTTT. Translation gives CVSSLFVSNNPQYF. Variable domain in full (rest from reference TRBV5-1 and TRBJ2-3): KAGVTQTPRYLIKTRGQQVTLSCSPISGHRSVSWYQQTPGQGLQFLFEYFSETQRNKGNFPGRFSGRQFSNSRSEMNVSTLELGDSALYLCVSSLFVSNNPQYFGPGTRLTVL.

In this sample, this clonotype turned up many times. The V and J genes are TRBV24-1 and TRBJ1-5; TRBD1 matches at 9 bases. Germline CDR1 reads KGHDR; CDR2 reads SFDVKD. The CDR3 consists of 16 residues. The V segment lost 7 bases and the J segment 4 bases; nucleotides outside the gene matches: 10. In DNA form, the CDR3 reads TGTGCCACCAGCTCCCCGGGACAGGGTGCTAATCAGCCCCAGCATTTT. Translation gives CATSSPGQGANQPQHF.

This clonotype was seen many times. This sequence joins TRBV7-2 and TRBJ2-7; TRBD1 or TRBD2 may be the D gene (5 bases each). Trimming pared 3 bases from V and 3 bases from J, leaving 9 bases between. This CDR3 spans 13 amino acids. Germline CDR1 reads SGHTA; CDR2 reads FQGNSA. The CDR3 is CASSLGPIYEQYF. CDR3 DNA sequence: TGTGCCAGCAGCTTGGGACCTATCTACGAGCAGTACTTC.

Ten or more counts support this clonotype. V gene TRBV28 combines with J gene TRBJ2-5; TRBD2 aligns across 12 bases. Germline trimming cut 5 bases from V and 5 bases from J; bases unmatched to any gene: 6. CDR1 and CDR2 (germline): MDHEN, SYDVKM. The CDR3 totals 15 residues. In DNA form, the CDR3 reads TGTGCCAGCAGTACTACTAGCGGGGGGACCGAGACCCAGTACTTC. The encoded protein is CASSTTSGGTETQYF.

This clonotype was picked up many times. V usage is TRBV12-3 or TRBV12-4 and J usage is TRBJ2-7, with no clear D. This CDR3 has 14 residues. Trimming left V 3 bases short and J 0 bases short, with 9 bases between. CDR3 DNA: TGTGCCAGCAGTTTTGGAGCCCTCTCCTACGAGCAGTACTTC. Protein: CASSFGALSYEQYF.

On this clonotype itself: The conserved closing phenylalanine or tryptophan is absent in this CDR3, likely reflecting a read error. The chain recombines TRBV9 with TRBJ1-1, with 8 positions matching TRBD1. The CDR3 has 15 amino acids. V lost 2 bases to trimming and J lost 6 bases; unmatched junction nucleotides: 9. Per the germline V gene, CDR1 is SGDLS and CDR2 is YYNGEE. CDR3 protein: CASSVQGAPTAEAFL. CDR3 sequence (DNA): TGTGCCAGCAGCGTTCAGGGGGCTCCAACGGCTGAAGCTTTCTTG.

As regards this clonotype: A junction end diverges from the germline sequence, so it may reflect a read error. The gene calls are TRBV7-9 and TRBJ2-1, with 8 bases matching TRBD2. Germline V gene lookup returns CDR1 SEHNR and CDR2 FQNEAQ (reference sequence). The CDR3 totals 15 residues. The CDR3 protein is CASSLIGGSGNEQLF. DNA for the CDR3: TGTGCCAGCAGCTTAATCGGGGGTAGCGGGAATGAGCAGCTCTTC.

In the case of this clonotype: This sequence may be a read error, since a much larger clone differs from it by one base. The chain uses TRBV30 and TRBJ1-2; tentatively, D is TRBD1 (5 bases). Deletions cut 1 base from V and 7 bases from J, with 19 bases between. Germline lookup yields CDR1 GTSNPN and CDR2 SVGIG (reference sequence). This CDR3 spans 15 amino acids. The DNA for the CDR3 is TGTGCCTGGAGTGCATTTGCGGGGCTCGCTTCTGGCTACACCTTC. Translating gives CAWSAFAGLASGYTF.

In this sample, this clonotype turned up many times. V and J are TRBV7-9 and TRBJ2-5; 9 bases are a match to TRBD1. The CDR3 has 17 amino acids. Per the germline V gene, CDR1 is SEHNR and CDR2 is FQNEAQ (reference sequence). Trimming cost V 1 base and J 9 bases; bases outside gene matches: 15. Here the CDR3 DNA reads TGTGCCAGCAGCTTAGGACAACGGACAGGGGCAGGGAAGCCCCAGTACTTC. It yields the protein CASSLGQRTGAGKPQYF.

This clonotype was detected a few times. This chain connects TRBV5-6 to TRBJ2-6; perhaps D is TRBD1 or TRBD2 (5 bases each). Trimming cost V 2 bases and J 4 bases, with 16 bases left between them. The CDR3 is made up of 17 amino acids. The germline V gene has CDR1 SGHDT and CDR2 YYEEEE. The CDR3 is CASSFLQAPGGANVLTF. For the CDR3, the DNA is TGTGCCAGCAGCTTCTTACAGGCCCCGGGAGGGGCCAACGTCCTGACTTTC.

This clonotype was found once. Relative to the germline gene, one junction end is altered; a read error may explain this. The rearrangement links TRBV5-4 to TRBJ2-7, with D perhaps matching TRBD2 (6 bases). The CDR3 runs to 13 residues. From germline, CDR1 is SGHNT and CDR2 YYREEE (reference sequence). CDR3 sequence: CASSRGGAYEQDF. CDR3 nucleotides: TGTGCCAGCAGCCGGGGAGGAGCCTACGAGCAGGACTTC.

There are a few counts of this clonotype. Being one base from a much bigger clone, this may be a read error. The chain joins TRBV5-6 to TRBJ1-6; tentative D call: TRBD1 (6 bases). Looked up from germline, CDR1 is SGHDT and CDR2 is YYEEEE. V dropped 4 bases and J dropped 10 bases, with 18 bases sitting between them. CDR3 size: 15 residues. In DNA, the CDR3 is TGTGCCAGCAGCACCTACAGGGCGCGATCCTCACCCCTCCACTTT. Translated: CASSTYRARSSPLHF.

In this sample, this clonotype turned up many times. The gene calls are TRBV19 and TRBJ2-7; maybe TRBD1 (7 bases). The V and J ends lost 9 bases and 6 bases respectively, with 15 bases between them. CDR1 LNHDA and CDR2 SQIVND come from the germline V gene (reference sequence). CDR3 length: 12 amino acids. The CDR3 DNA reads TGTGCCAGCGGCAGGGGGGCGGGCGAGCAGTACTTC. Encoded protein: CASGRGAGEQYF. The variable domain in full, with the rest retrieved from reference TRBV19 and TRBJ2-7, is DGGITQSPKYLFRKEGQNVTLSCEQNLNHDAMYWYRQDPGQGLRLIYYSQIVNDFQKGDIAEGYSVSREKKESFPLTVTSAQKNPTAFYLCASGRGAGEQYFGPGTRLTVT.

This clonotype was seen repeatedly, ten times or more. J is TRBJ1-2 and V is TRBV7-9; 8 bases line up with TRBD1. The V gene's germline CDR1 is SEHNR and CDR2 FQNEAQ (reference sequence). V was clipped by 3 bases and J by 2 bases; unmatched bases: 8. The CDR3 is 16 amino acids. CDR3 residues: CASSLTTGVLNYGYTF. The CDR3 nucleotides are TGTGCCAGCAGCTTGACGACAGGGGTCCTCAACTATGGCTACACCTTC.

The rearrangement uses TRBV9 and TRBJ1-5, with a tentative D call TRBD1 (6 bases). Per the germline V gene, CDR1 is SGDLS and CDR2 is YYNGEE. The CDR3 length is 14 residues. V lost 4 bases, J lost 2 bases, and 10 bases lay in between. The CDR3 coding sequence is TGTGCCAGCAGCCAAGGGGGGGGCAATCAGCCCCAGCATTTT. Translated, it gives CASSQGGGNQPQHF.

Notes on this clonotype: Sequence at one end of the junction differs from germline and may be a read error. This chain connects TRBV6-5 to TRBJ1-4; D is possibly TRBD1 (5 bases). Looked up from germline, CDR1 is MNHEY and CDR2 is SVGAGI. This CDR3 has 17 residues. The CDR3 protein is CASGYTALQATNEKLFF. CDR3 DNA sequence: TGTGCCAGCGGTTACACGGCCCTACAGGCAACTAATGAAAAACTGTTTTTT.

Remarks on this clonotype: A read error may be the cause here, since a much bigger clone is one base away. The chain has TRBV27 and TRBJ2-3; no clear D gene. CDR1 MNHEY and CDR2 SMNVEV come from the germline V gene (reference sequence). The CDR3 sequence is 12 residues long. The CDR3 protein is CASGYYTDAQYF. The CDR3, as DNA: TGTGCCAGCGGTTATTACACAGATGCGCAGTATTTT.

The V call is TRBV30, the J call TRBJ1-3, with a tentative D call TRBD1 (6 bases). This CDR3 spans 14 amino acids. V lost 5 bases, J lost 0 bases, and 11 bases lay in between. The V gene's germline CDR1 is GTSNPN and CDR2 SVGIG (reference sequence). This CDR3 is CAWVGQISGNTIYF. The CDR3 nucleotides read TGTGCCTGGGTAGGACAGATCTCTGGAAACACCATATATTTT.

This clonotype was observed at least ten times. The chain uses TRBV7-8 and TRBJ1-2, with TRBD1 as a possible D gene (5 bases). Trimming pared 0 bases from V and 2 bases from J, leaving 10 bases between. The CDR3 loop spans 15 amino acids. Germline V CDR1 and CDR2: SGHVS, FQNEAQ. The CDR3 nucleotides are TGTGCCAGCAGCTTAGCGGGGGGGGGAAACTATGGCTACACCTTC. Residues: CASSLAGGGNYGYTF.

This clonotype has more than one count but fewer than ten. A much larger clone lies one base from this, so it may be a read error. The V gene is TRBV7-2, the J gene TRBJ1-2, with D unresolved. Germline CDR1 and CDR2: SGHTA and FQGNSA. This CDR3 comprises 15 residues. The CDR3 loop is CASSLVFQTNYGYPF. CDR3 DNA sequence: TGTGCCAGCAGCTTAGTTTTCCAGACTAACTATGGCTACCCCTTC. The full variable domain, rest sourced from reference TRBV7-2 and TRBJ1-2, is GAGVSQSPSNKVTEKGKDVELRCDPISGHTALYWYRQSLGQGLEFLIYFQGNSAPDKSGLPSDRFSAERTGGSVSTLTIQRTQQEDSAVYLCASSLVFQTNYGYPFGSGTRLTVV.

The sample holds many counts of this clonotype. V and J are TRBV6-1 and TRBJ1-5; D gene uncertain. This CDR3 has 15 amino acids. Germline V CDR1 and CDR2: MNHNS, SASEGT. Trimming took off 8 bases at V and 2 bases at J, with 16 bases between the two ends. In nucleotides, the CDR3 is TGTGCCAGCGGCCTAGAGAGTATAGGCAATCAGCCCCAGCATTTT. It codes for CASGLESIGNQPQHF.

This clonotype was counted a single time. Given the absence of the conserved phenylalanine or tryptophan at the CDR3 end, a read error is likely. The chain combines TRBV9 with TRBJ1-6; D might be TRBD1 (5 bases). Germline V gives CDR1 SGDLS, CDR2 YYNGEE. The CDR3 totals 13 residues. This CDR3 is CAGSAGQGSPLHS. CDR3 sequence (DNA): TGTGCCGGCAGCGCGGGGCAAGGATCACCCCTCCACTCT.

The rearrangement joins TRBV5-8 to TRBJ1-1, with 12 nucleotides matching TRBD1. V gave up 4 bases and J gave up 1 base; unmatched junction bases: 2. CDR1 is SGHTS, CDR2 YDEGEE, per germline. This CDR3 comprises 15 residues. The CDR3 DNA is TGTGCCAGCAGCAAGGGACAGGGGGCGAACACTGAAGCTTTCTTT. It translates to CASSKGQGANTEAFF.

As concerns this clonotype: A read error may be the cause here, since a much bigger clone is one base away. The rearrangement joins TRBV3-1 to TRBJ2-2; maybe TRBD1 (6 bases). Germline CDR1 LGHDT, CDR2 YNNKEL (reference sequence). The CDR3 sequence is 16 residues long. With 3 bases removed from V and 2 bases from J, the gap between germline ends came to 13 bases. CDR3 sequence reads: CASSHFEGVNTGELFF. DNA for the CDR3: TGTGCCAGCAGCCATTTCGAGGGGGTCAACACCGGGGAGCTGTTTTTT.

This clonotype appeared many times. The gene calls are TRBV9 and TRBJ2-1; D gene unclear. The germline V and J ends were trimmed by 4 bases and 3 bases, with 5 bases remaining between them. This CDR3 has 12 residues. Per germline, CDR1 SGDLS and CDR2 YYNGEE. DNA of the CDR3: TGTGCCAGCAGCAAGGGCTACAATGAGCAGTTCTTC. It is translated as CASSKGYNEQFF.

This clonotype was counted ten times or more. The J gene is TRBJ1-4, the V gene TRBV6-1, with D hard to call. The germline CDR1 and CDR2 sequences are MNHNS and SASEGT. V lost 10 bases and J 4 bases, leaving 10 bases between the germline ends. The CDR3 loop spans 12 amino acids. The CDR3 bases are TGTGCCACCTACAGTGATAATGAAAAACTGTTTTTT. It yields the protein CATYSDNEKLFF.

As to this clonotype: Being one base from a much bigger clone, this may be a read error. The chain recombines TRBV10-3 with TRBJ2-7; unclear D gene. The CDR3 runs to 14 residues. CDR1 and CDR2 from the germline V gene are ENHRY and SYGVKD. Trimming took off 4 bases at V and 6 bases at J, with 16 bases between the two ends. CDR3 nucleotide sequence: TGTGCCATCAGTGCTGGGTCTTGGGCCCTCGAGCAGTACTTC. Its protein product is CAISAGSWALEQYF.

With regard to this clonotype: One end of the junction does not line up with germline, which may come from a read error. V gene TRBV24-1 combines with J gene TRBJ1-1, with D possibly matching TRBD1 (5 bases). Germline V lookup: CDR1 KGHDR, CDR2 SFDVKD. This CDR3 spans 17 amino acids. Written as DNA, the CDR3 is TGTGCCAGCAGTTTTCTCGGGCAGGGATATCTGGGGACTGAAGCTTTCTTT. Translating gives CASSFLGQGYLGTEAFF.

In its sample, this clonotype was seen many times. The gene calls are TRBV3-1 and TRBJ2-3; tentatively, D is TRBD2 (5 bases). Trimming took off 1 base at V and 6 bases at J, with 11 bases between the two ends. The CDR3 contains 14 residues. CDR1 is LGHDT and CDR2 is YNNKEL in the germline V gene (reference sequence). The CDR3 nucleotides are TGTGCCAGCAGCCAAGCCGGGGATGGGGATACGCAGTATTTT. Translating gives CASSQAGDGDTQYF.